The 15 T cell receptor beta chains presented below share a single source sample, sequenced in a study of T cell changes during pregnancy in multiple sclerosis (dated by TCRdb to the late 2010s). Receptors were amplified or captured by the immunoSEQ multiplex PCR assay. TCRdb carries this immuneACCESS record with in-frame sequences only. Its versions omit some clonotypes, under half of them owing to an unresolved V gene in the studies checked, with the rest unexplained. This sample comprises more than 15,000 clones, about 88% of them detected only once. About 1.3% of the sample belongs to the ten largest clones. The sample was CD4+ T cells from peripheral blood mononuclear cells, taken in the first trimester of pregnancy. These receptors were obtained from a female donor in good health, enrolled as a control in a pregnancy study.

V is TRBV27 and J is TRBJ1-2; the D gene is possibly TRBD1 (6 bases). V gave up 2 bases and J gave up 4 bases, with 14 bases separating them. The CDR3 spans 15 residues. Germline values: CDR1 MNHEY, CDR2 SMNVEV (reference sequence). CDR3 nucleotides: TGTGCCAGCAGTTTAGGAGGACAGTATGGCTATGGCTACACCTTC. Encoded protein: CASSLGGQYGYGYTF.

CDR3 in DNA: TGTGCCAGCAGTCTAGAAGGGGGCAATCAGCCCCAGCATTTT. Translation gives CASSLEGGNQPQHF. V gene TRBV27 combines with J gene TRBJ1-5; a weak D match, TRBD1 (5 bases). The V end lost 5 bases, the J end lost 2 bases, and 10 bases lay between the germline ends. CDR1 and CDR2 from the germline V gene are MNHEY and SMNVEV (reference sequence). The length of the CDR3 is 14 residues.

This sequence joins TRBV30 and TRBJ1-1; a possible D gene is TRBD1 (5 bases). The CDR3 runs 14 residues. V gave up 4 bases and J gave up 5 bases, with 17 bases separating them. Germline loops: CDR1 GTSNPN, CDR2 SVGIG (reference sequence). The CDR3 region has the DNA TGTGCCTGGAAGGTCGGCAGGGTGAGGACTGAAGCTTTCTTT. Residues: CAWKVGRVRTEAFF.

This sequence joins TRBV7-2 and TRBJ2-3; D remains ambiguous. Trimming stripped 2 bases from V and 4 bases from J, with 13 bases between. Germline loops: CDR1 SGHTA, CDR2 FQGNSA. CDR3 length: 15 amino acids. CDR3 region: CASSLSVAPADTQYF. CDR3 nucleotides: TGTGCCAGCAGCTTATCCGTTGCGCCTGCAGATACGCAGTATTTT.

This rearrangement joins TRBV6-4 to TRBJ2-3, with unresolved D. This CDR3 has 14 residues. With 4 bases removed from V and 2 bases from J, the gap between germline ends came to 10 bases. Germline assignment: CDR1 MRHNA and CDR2 SNTAGT. In DNA, the CDR3 is TGTGCCAGCAGTGTCGAGAGCCACACAGATACGCAGTATTTT. Its protein product is CASSVESHTDTQYF.

This chain links TRBV19 with TRBJ1-3, with 7 bases lining up with TRBD1. Germline CDR1 LNHDA, CDR2 SQIVND (reference sequence). This CDR3 is 17 amino acids long. V lost 6 bases and J lost 0; bases outside the gene matches: 11. CDR3 residues: CASRGTVLRSSGNTIYF. The DNA for the CDR3 is TGTGCCAGTAGGGGGACAGTCTTAAGAAGCTCTGGAAACACCATATATTTT. The full variable domain, rest sourced from reference TRBV19 and TRBJ1-3, is DGGITQSPKYLFRKEGQNVTLSCEQNLNHDAMYWYRQDPGQGLRLIYYSQIVNDFQKGDIAEGYSVSREKKESFPLTVTSAQKNPTAFYLCASRGTVLRSSGNTIYFGEGSWLTVV.

The chain carries TRBV5-6 and TRBJ1-1; 8 bases are a match to TRBD1. Germline CDR1 reads SGHDT; CDR2 reads YYEEEE. The V gene end was trimmed by 3 bases and the J gene end by 5 bases; junction bases not matched to a gene: 6. The CDR3 is 14 amino acids. In DNA form, the CDR3 reads TGTGCCAGCAGCTCCCGACAGGGGAGGACTGAAGCTTTCTTT. Translating gives CASSSRQGRTEAFF. The whole variable domain, remainder taken from reference TRBV5-6 and TRBJ1-1, is DAGVTQSPTHLIKTRGQQVTLRCSPKSGHDTVSWYQQALGQGPQFIFQYYEEEERQRGNFPDRFSGHQFPNYSSELNVNALLLGDSALYLCASSSRQGRTEAFFGQGTRLTVV.

V is TRBV7-2 and J is TRBJ1-5; 10 bases line up with TRBD1. V gave up 4 bases and J gave up 6 bases; unmatched junction bases: 9. This CDR3 is built from 16 residues. Germline CDR1 reads SGHTA; CDR2 reads FQGNSA. The DNA for the CDR3 is TGTGCCAGCAGCTCCTCCGGGGGGACAGGGGCTCAGCCCCAGCATTTT. It encodes CASSSSGGTGAQPQHF. Filled out from reference TRBV7-2 and TRBJ1-5, the complete variable domain reads GAGVSQSPSNKVTEKGKDVELRCDPISGHTALYWYRQSLGQGLEFLIYFQGNSAPDKSGLPSDRFSAERTGGSVSTLTIQRTQQEDSAVYLCASSSSGGTGAQPQHFGDGTRLSIL.

This chain links TRBV2 with TRBJ2-7; 11 nucleotides match TRBD1. Germline CDR1 is SNHLY and CDR2 is FYNNEI. CDR3 length equals 14 residues. V dropped 10 bases and J dropped 4; count of bases not matched to a gene: 9. CDR3 DNA sequence: TGTGCCACCAACCGGGACAGGGGGGAGTACGAGCAGTACTTC. The encoded protein is CATNRDRGEYEQYF. Complete variable domain (other parts from reference TRBV2 and TRBJ2-7): EPEVTQTPSHQVTQMGQEVILRCVPISNHLYFYWYRQILGQKVEFLVSFYNNEISEKSEIFDDQFSVERPDGSNFTLKIRSTKLEDSAMYFCATNRDRGEYEQYFGPGTRLTVT.

This chain joins TRBV30 and TRBJ1-4, with D perhaps matching TRBD1 (5 bases). V was pared by 1 base and J by 8 bases, with 17 bases between. The CDR3 spans 15 residues. CDR1 and CDR2 from the germline V gene are GTSNPN and SVGIG (reference sequence). DNA of the CDR3: TGTGCCTGGAGTGCCAGCGGGCAGGGTGAGGAAAAACTGTTTTTT. This gives the protein CAWSASGQGEEKLFF.

The chain couples TRBV5-6 to TRBJ1-4; D unresolved. There are 14 residues in the CDR3. V was shortened by 0 bases and J by 6 bases, with 9 bases between the two germline ends. The germline gives CDR1 SGHDT, CDR2 YYEEEE. CDR3 DNA: TGTGCCAGCAGCTTGGATCTCCGGGATGAAAAACTGTTTTTT. This gives the protein CASSLDLRDEKLFF. The full variable domain, its missing parts supplied by reference TRBV5-6 and TRBJ1-4, is DAGVTQSPTHLIKTRGQQVTLRCSPKSGHDTVSWYQQALGQGPQFIFQYYEEEERQRGNFPDRFSGHQFPNYSSELNVNALLLGDSALYLCASSLDLRDEKLFFGSGTQLSVL.

This sequence joins TRBV10-3 and TRBJ2-1; 8 positions match TRBD2. CDR1 is ENHRY and CDR2 is SYGVKD in the germline V gene. This CDR3 is 13 amino acids long. V was clipped by 10 bases and J by 4 bases; unmatched bases: 6. The CDR3 sequence is CASESGRYNEQFF. CDR3 nucleotides: TGTGCCAGCGAGAGCGGGAGATACAATGAGCAGTTCTTC.

V and J are TRBV30 and TRBJ2-1; 8 nucleotides align to TRBD1. The V gene's germline CDR1 is GTSNPN and CDR2 SVGIG (reference sequence). The CDR3 totals 15 residues. The junction had 9 bases not matched to a gene; V was cut back by 1 base and J by 7 bases. The CDR3, as DNA: TGTGCCTGGAGTGACCCCCAGACAGGGGTAAATGAGCAGTTCTTC. The encoded protein is CAWSDPQTGVNEQFF.

The chain has TRBV10-3 and TRBJ1-2, with D possibly matching TRBD1 (6 bases). The CDR3 spans 13 residues. The V end lost 7 bases, the J end lost 3 bases, and 12 bases lay between the germline ends. The germline gives CDR1 ENHRY, CDR2 SYGVKD. The CDR3 nucleotides are TGTGCCATCACCTTCCGACAGGACTATGGCTACACCTTC. As protein: CAITFRQDYGYTF.

The J gene is TRBJ1-1, the V gene TRBV27, with 8 bases fitting TRBD1. The CDR3 is 14 amino acids. The V segment lost 8 bases and the J segment 4 bases; nucleotides outside the gene matches: 9. Per the germline V gene, CDR1 is MNHEY and CDR2 is SMNVEV (reference sequence). The CDR3 is CASAKPDRATEAFF. The DNA for the CDR3 is TGTGCCAGCGCAAAGCCGGACAGGGCCACTGAAGCTTTCTTT.